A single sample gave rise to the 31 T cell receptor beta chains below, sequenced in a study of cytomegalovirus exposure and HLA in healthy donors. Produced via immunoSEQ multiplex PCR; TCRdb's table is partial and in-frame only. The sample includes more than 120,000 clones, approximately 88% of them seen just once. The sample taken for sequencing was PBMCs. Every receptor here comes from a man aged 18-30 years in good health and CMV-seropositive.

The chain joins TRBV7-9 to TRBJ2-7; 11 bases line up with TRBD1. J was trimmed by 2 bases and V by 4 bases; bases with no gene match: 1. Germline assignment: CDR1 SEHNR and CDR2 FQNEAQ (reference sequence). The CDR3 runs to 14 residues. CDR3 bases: TGTGCCAGCAGCTCGGGACAGGGGGCCTACGAGCAGTACTTC. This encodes CASSSGQGAYEQYF.

CDR3 nucleotide sequence: TGTGCCACCCAGGGGTCTGGAAACACCATATATTTT. It encodes CATQGSGNTIYF. The chain carries TRBV7-8 and TRBJ1-3; TRBD1 is a possible D gene (6 bases). V lost 10 bases to trimming and J lost 1 base, with 8 bases between them. The CDR3 covers 12 residues. The germline V gene encodes CDR1 SGHVS and CDR2 FQNEAQ.

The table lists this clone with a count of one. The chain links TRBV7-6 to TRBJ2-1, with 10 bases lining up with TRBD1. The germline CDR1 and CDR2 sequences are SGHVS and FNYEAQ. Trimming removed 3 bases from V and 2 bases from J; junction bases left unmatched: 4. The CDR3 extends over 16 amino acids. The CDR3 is CASSFRQGAAYNEQFF. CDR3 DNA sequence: TGTGCCAGCAGCTTCCGACAGGGGGCAGCCTACAATGAGCAGTTCTTC.

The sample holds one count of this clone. The CDR3 DNA reads TGTGCCAGTACCAGGGGGCCCTACGAGCAGTACTTC. Protein sequence: CASTRGPYEQYF. This chain connects TRBV6-5 to TRBJ2-7; TRBD1 matches at 8 bases. V lost 9 bases, J lost 2 bases, and 3 bases stayed unmatched. The CDR3 length is 12 residues. Germline V gene sequence: CDR1 MNHEY, CDR2 SVGAGI.

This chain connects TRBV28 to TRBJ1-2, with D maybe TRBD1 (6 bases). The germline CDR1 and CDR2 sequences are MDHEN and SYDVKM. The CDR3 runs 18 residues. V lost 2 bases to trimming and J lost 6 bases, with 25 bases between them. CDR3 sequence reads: CASSLSEGVAGAVNGYTF. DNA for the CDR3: TGTGCCAGCAGTTTAAGCGAAGGCGTGGCGGGGGCGGTGAATGGCTACACCTTC.

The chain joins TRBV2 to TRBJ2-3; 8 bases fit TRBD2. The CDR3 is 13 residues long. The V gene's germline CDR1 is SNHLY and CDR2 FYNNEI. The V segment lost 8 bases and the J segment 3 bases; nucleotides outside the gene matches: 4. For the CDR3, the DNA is TGTGCCAGCCCGGGACTAGAGACAGATACGCAGTATTTT. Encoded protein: CASPGLETDTQYF.

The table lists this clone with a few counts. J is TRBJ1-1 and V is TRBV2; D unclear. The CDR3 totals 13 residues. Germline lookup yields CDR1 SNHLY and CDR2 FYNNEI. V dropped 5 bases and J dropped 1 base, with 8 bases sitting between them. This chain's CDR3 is CASSTEGNTEAFF. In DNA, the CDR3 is TGTGCCAGCAGTACCGAGGGGAACACTGAAGCTTTCTTT. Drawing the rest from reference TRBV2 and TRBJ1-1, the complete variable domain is EPEVTQTPSHQVTQMGQEVILRCVPISNHLYFYWYRQILGQKVEFLVSFYNNEISEKSEIFDDQFSVERPDGSNFTLKIRSTKLEDSAMYFCASSTEGNTEAFFGQGTRLTVV.

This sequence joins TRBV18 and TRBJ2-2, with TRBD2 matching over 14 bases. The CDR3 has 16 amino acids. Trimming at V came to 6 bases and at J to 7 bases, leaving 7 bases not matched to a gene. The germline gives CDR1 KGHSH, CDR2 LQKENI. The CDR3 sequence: CASSMGLAGVDGELFF. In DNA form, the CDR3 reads TGTGCCAGCTCGATGGGACTAGCGGGAGTTGACGGGGAGCTGTTTTTT.

The CDR3 bases are TGCGCCAGCAGTTTCGACGGGACGAACACCGGGGAGCTGTTTTTT. Amino acids: CASSFDGTNTGELFF. The chain carries TRBV5-1 and TRBJ2-2, with D tentatively TRBD2 (5 bases). Germline-derived CDR1 and CDR2 are SGHRS and YFSETQ. Between the trimmed V and J ends, which lost 5 bases and 0 bases, there was a span of 11 bases. CDR3 length equals 15 residues.

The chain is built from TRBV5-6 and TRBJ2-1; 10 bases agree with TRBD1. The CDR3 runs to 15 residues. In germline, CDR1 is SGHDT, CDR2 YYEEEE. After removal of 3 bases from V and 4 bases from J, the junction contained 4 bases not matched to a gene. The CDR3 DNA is TGTGCCAGCAGCTCCGGGACAGGGGCTTACAATGAGCAGTTCTTC. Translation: CASSSGTGAYNEQFF.

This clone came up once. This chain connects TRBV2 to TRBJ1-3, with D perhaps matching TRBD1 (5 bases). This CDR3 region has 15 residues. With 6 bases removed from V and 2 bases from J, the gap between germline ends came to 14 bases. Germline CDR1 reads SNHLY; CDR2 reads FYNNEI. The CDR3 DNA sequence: TGTGCCAGCAGCATCGGGACTGTCCCTGGAAACACCATATATTTT. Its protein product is CASSIGTVPGNTIYF.

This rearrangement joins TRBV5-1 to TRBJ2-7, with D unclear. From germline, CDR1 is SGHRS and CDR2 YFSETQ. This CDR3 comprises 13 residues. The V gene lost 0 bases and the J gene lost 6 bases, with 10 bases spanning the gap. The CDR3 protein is CASSLDVSPEQYF. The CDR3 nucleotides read TGCGCCAGCAGCTTGGACGTTAGTCCCGAGCAGTACTTC.

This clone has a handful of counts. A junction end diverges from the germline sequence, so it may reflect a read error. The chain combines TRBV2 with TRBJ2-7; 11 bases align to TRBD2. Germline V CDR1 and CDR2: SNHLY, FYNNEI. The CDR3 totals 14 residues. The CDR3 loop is CASRDSGRAGEQYF. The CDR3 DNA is TGTGCCAGCCGTGATAGCGGGAGGGCGGGAGAGCAGTACTTC.

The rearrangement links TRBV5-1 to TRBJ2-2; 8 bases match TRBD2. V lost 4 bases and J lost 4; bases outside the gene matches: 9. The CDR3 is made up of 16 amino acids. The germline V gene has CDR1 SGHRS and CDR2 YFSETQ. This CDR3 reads CASSQTSGGVTGELFF. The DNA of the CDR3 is TGCGCCAGCAGCCAAACCTCCGGGGGGGTCACCGGGGAGCTGTTTTTT. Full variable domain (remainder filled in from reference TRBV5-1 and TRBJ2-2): KAGVTQTPRYLIKTRGQQVTLSCSPISGHRSVSWYQQTPGQGLQFLFEYFSETQRNKGNFPGRFSGRQFSNSRSEMNVSTLELGDSALYLCASSQTSGGVTGELFFGEGSRLTVL.

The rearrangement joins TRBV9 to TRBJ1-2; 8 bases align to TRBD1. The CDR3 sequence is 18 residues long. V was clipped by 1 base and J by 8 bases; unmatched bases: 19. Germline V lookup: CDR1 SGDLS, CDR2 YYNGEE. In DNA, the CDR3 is TGTGCCAGCAGCGTACTCTTCGGACAGGGTGAGGAGTCGAAAGGCTACACCTTC. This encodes CASSVLFGQGEESKGYTF.

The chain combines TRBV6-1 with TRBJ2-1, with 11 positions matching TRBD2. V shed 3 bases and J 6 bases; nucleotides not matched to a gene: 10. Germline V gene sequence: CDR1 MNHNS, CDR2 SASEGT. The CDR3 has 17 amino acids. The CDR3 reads CASSDPLAGVKSNEQFF. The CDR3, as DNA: TGTGCCAGCAGTGACCCACTAGCGGGAGTAAAAAGCAATGAGCAGTTCTTC.

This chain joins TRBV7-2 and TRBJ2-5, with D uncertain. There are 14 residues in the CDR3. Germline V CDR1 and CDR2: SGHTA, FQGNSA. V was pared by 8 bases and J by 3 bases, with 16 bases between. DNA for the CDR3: TGTGCCAGCTCCAGCACCGGCGGAAAAGAGACCCAGTACTTC. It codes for CASSSTGGKETQYF.

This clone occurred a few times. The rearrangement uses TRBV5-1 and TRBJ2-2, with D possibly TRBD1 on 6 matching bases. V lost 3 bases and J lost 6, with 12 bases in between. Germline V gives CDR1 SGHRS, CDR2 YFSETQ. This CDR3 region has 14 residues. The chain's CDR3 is CASSSTGNAGELFF. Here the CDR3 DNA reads TGCGCCAGCAGCTCCACAGGGAATGCCGGGGAGCTGTTTTTT. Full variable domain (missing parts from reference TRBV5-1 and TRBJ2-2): KAGVTQTPRYLIKTRGQQVTLSCSPISGHRSVSWYQQTPGQGLQFLFEYFSETQRNKGNFPGRFSGRQFSNSRSEMNVSTLELGDSALYLCASSSTGNAGELFFGEGSRLTVL.

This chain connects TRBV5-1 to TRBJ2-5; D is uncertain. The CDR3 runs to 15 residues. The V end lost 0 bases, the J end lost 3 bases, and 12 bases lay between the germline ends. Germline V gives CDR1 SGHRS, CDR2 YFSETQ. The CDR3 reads CASSLDRVVEETQYF. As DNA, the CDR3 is TGCGCCAGCAGCTTGGATCGGGTAGTAGAAGAGACCCAGTACTTC.

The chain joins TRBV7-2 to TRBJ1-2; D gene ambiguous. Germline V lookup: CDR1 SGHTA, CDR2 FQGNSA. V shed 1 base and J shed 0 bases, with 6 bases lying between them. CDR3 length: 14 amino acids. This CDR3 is CASSLGGANYGYTF. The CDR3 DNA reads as TGTGCCAGCAGCTTAGGAGGAGCTAACTATGGCTACACCTTC.

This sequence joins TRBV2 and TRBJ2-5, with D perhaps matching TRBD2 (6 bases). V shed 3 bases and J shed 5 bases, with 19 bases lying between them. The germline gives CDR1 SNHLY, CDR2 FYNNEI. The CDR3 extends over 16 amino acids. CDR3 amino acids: CASSESPGLPGETQYF. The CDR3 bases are TGTGCCAGCAGTGAGTCCCCGGGACTCCCTGGGGAGACCCAGTACTTC.

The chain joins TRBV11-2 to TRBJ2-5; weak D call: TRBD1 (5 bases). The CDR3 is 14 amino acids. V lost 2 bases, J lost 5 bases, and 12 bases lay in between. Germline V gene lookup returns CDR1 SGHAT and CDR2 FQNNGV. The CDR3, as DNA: TGTGCCAGCAGCTTATACGCAGGGCGGGAGACCCAGTACTTC. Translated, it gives CASSLYAGRETQYF.

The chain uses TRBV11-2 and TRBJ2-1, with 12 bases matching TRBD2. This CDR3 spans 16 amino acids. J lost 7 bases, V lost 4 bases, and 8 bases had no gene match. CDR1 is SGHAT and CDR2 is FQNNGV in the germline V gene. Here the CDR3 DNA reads TGTGCCAGCAGCTCCGGACTAGCGGGATCGTTTAATGAGCAGTTCTTC. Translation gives CASSSGLAGSFNEQFF. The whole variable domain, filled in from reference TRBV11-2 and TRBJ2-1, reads EAGVAQSPRYKIIEKRQSVAFWCNPISGHATLYWYQQILGQGPKLLIQFQNNGVVDDSQLPKDRFSAERLKGVDSTLKIQPAKLEDSAVYLCASSSGLAGSFNEQFFGPGTRLTVL.

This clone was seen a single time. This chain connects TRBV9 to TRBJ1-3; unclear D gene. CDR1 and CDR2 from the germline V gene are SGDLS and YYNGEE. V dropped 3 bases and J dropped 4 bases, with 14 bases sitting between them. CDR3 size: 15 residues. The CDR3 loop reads CASSGPSGSGNTIYF. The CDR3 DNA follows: TGTGCCAGCAGCGGCCCCTCCGGGTCCGGAAACACCATATATTTT.

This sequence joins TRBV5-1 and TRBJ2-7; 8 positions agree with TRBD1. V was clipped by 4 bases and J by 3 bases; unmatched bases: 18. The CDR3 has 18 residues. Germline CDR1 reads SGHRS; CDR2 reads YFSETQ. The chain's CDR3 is CASSPYTSDRGKIYEQYF. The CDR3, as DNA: TGCGCCAGCAGCCCCTATACTTCCGACAGGGGCAAGATCTACGAGCAGTACTTC.

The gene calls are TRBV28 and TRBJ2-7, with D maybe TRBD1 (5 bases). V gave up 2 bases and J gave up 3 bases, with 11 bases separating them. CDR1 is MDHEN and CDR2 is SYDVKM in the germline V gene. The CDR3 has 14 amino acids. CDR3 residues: CASSLGAIRYEQYF. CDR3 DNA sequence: TGTGCCAGCAGTTTAGGGGCCATCCGCTACGAGCAGTACTTC.

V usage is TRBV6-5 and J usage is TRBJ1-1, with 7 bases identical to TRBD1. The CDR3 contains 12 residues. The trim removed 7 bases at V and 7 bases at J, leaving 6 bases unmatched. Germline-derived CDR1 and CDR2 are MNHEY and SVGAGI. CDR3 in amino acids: CASKRQGSEAFF. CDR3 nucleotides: TGTGCCAGCAAAAGACAGGGTAGTGAAGCTTTCTTT.

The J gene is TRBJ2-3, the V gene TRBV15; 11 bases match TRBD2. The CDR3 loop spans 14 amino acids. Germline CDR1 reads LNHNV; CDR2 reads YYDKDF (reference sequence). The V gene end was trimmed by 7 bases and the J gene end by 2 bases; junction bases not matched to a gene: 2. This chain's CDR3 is CATNSGGATDTQYF. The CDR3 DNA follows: TGTGCCACCAATAGCGGGGGGGCCACAGATACGCAGTATTTT. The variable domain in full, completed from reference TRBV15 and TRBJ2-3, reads DAMVIQNPRYQVTQFGKPVTLSCSQTLNHNVMYWYQQKSSQAPKLLFHYYDKDFNNEADTPDNFQSRRPNTSFCFLDIRSPGLGDTAMYLCATNSGGATDTQYFGPGTRLTVL.

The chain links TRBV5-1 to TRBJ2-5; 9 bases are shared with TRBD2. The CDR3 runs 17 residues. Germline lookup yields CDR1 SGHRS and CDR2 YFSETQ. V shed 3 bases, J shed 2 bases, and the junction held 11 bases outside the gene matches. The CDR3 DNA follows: TGCGCCAGCAGCTCCTTAATGGCTAGCGGGGCGCAAGAGACCCAGTACTTC. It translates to CASSSLMASGAQETQYF.

The CDR3 protein is CASSISFSNQPQHF. In nucleotides, the CDR3 is TGTGCCAGTAGTATAAGCTTTAGCAATCAGCCCCAGCATTTT. The rearrangement uses TRBV19 and TRBJ1-5; D unclear. Trimming left V 2 bases short and J 0 bases short, with 5 bases between. Germline CDR1 LNHDA, CDR2 SQIVND (reference sequence). The CDR3 loop spans 14 amino acids.

Written as DNA, the CDR3 is TGTGCCAGCAGCGTAGCTGAACGGGGAAACACCATATATTTT. It yields the protein CASSVAERGNTIYF. The chain is built from TRBV9 and TRBJ1-3; no clear D gene. Germline-derived CDR1 and CDR2 are SGDLS and YYNGEE. V was pared by 0 bases and J by 4 bases, with 8 bases between. CDR3 length: 14 amino acids.